This passage covers 5 T cell receptor beta chains from one sample sequenced in a study of blood T cell repertoires in COVID-19. Only in-frame clones appear in the TCRdb table, and some are missing; sequencing was by immunoSEQ multiplex PCR. The sample has roughly 250,000 clones, 75% to 90% seen once. Sequenced sample: peripheral blood. The source of these receptors is a man aged 60 to 69 who had recovered from COVID-19.

As DNA, the CDR3 is TGTGCCTGGAGAGCCAGGAGGGTCGGGGAGCTGTTTTTT. Protein product: CAWRARRVGELFF. This chain joins TRBV30 and TRBJ2-2; weak D call: TRBD2 (6 bases). CDR3 length equals 13 residues. Germline values: CDR1 GTSNPN, CDR2 SVGIG (reference sequence). V was pared by 3 bases and J by 7 bases, with 12 bases between.

The genes are TRBV10-3 and TRBJ2-2; 8 nucleotides line up with TRBD1. CDR1 ENHRY and CDR2 SYGVKD come from the germline V gene. The CDR3 covers 16 residues. Trimming removed 2 bases from V and 2 bases from J; junction bases left unmatched: 4. The CDR3 spells CAISERQGSNTGELFF. The CDR3 coding sequence is TGTGCCATCAGTGAGAGACAGGGGTCCAACACCGGGGAGCTGTTTTTT.

The chain carries TRBV19 and TRBJ2-7; 7 bases agree with TRBD1. The germline V gene encodes CDR1 LNHDA and CDR2 SQIVND (reference sequence). The CDR3 is made up of 15 amino acids. V trimming: 6 bases; J trimming: 5 bases; junction bases outside the gene matches: 13. The CDR3 sequence: CASSGRDRVFDEQYF. CDR3 DNA: TGTGCCAGTAGCGGTCGCGACAGGGTCTTCGACGAGCAGTACTTC.

This rearrangement joins TRBV20-1 to TRBJ2-7; D is uncertain. This CDR3 spans 11 amino acids. Germline CDR1 reads DFQATT; CDR2 reads SNEGSKA (reference sequence). V lost 2 bases and J 3 bases, leaving 5 bases between the germline ends. For the CDR3, the DNA is TGCAGTGCTAGACAGGACTACGAGCAGTACTTC. It encodes CSARQDYEQYF.

The CDR3 reads CASSDAGGGLEKLFF. As DNA, the CDR3 is TGTGCCAGCAGCGACGCAGGGGGCGGGCTGGAAAAACTGTTTTTT. This sequence joins TRBV9 and TRBJ1-4; 8 nucleotides line up with TRBD1. The CDR3 spans 15 residues. In germline, CDR1 is SGDLS, CDR2 YYNGEE. Unmatched junction bases numbered 9, after V lost 3 bases and J lost 8 bases. Full variable domain (remainder filled in from reference TRBV9 and TRBJ1-4): DSGVTQTPKHLITATGQRVTLRCSPRSGDLSVYWYQQSLDQGLQFLIQYYNGEERAKGNILERFSAQQFPDLHSELNLSSLELGDSALYFCASSDAGGGLEKLFFGSGTQLSVL.